These 22 T cell receptor beta chains came from one sample sequenced in a study of blood T cells in healthy people across ages. A second PCR of about 7 to 12 cycles used a sample-barcoded 5' primer and a J-beta primer mix. TCRdb recomputed calls from the 5' RACE reads with MiXCR, one row per CDR3 protein. The table has a few hundred thousand distinct CDR3 sequences, 25% to 30% seen once. The sequencing sample was made of blood. The source is a woman in her 70s in good health.

This clonotype was seen only a few times. The rearrangement links TRBV11-2 to TRBJ2-2; 14 bases fit TRBD2. V trimming: 3 bases; J trimming: 2 bases; junction bases outside the gene matches: 17. Germline CDR1 reads SGHAT; CDR2 reads FQNNGV. The length of the CDR3 is 22 residues. The CDR3 DNA sequence: TGTGCCAGCAGCTTCCCATTCTGGGTGTCGACTAGCGGGGGGGATAACACCGGGGAGCTGTTTTTT. This translates into CASSFPFWVSTSGGDNTGELFF.

This clonotype was observed a handful of times. V usage is TRBV4-3 and J usage is TRBJ2-1; D perhaps matches TRBD2 (7 bases). V was trimmed by 2 bases and J by 7 bases, leaving 18 bases between them. Germline V gene data show CDR1 as LGHNA and CDR2 as YSLEER. The CDR3 runs to 16 residues. The CDR3 spells CASSQNSGGRSNEQFF. In DNA, the CDR3 is TGCGCCAGCAGCCAAAATTCCGGGGGGCGGTCTAATGAGCAGTTCTTC.

The CDR3 region is CASSVSGSRETQYF. The CDR3 DNA is TGTGCCAGCAGTGTATCAGGATCAAGGGAGACCCAGTACTTC. The chain joins TRBV6-1 to TRBJ2-5; the D is unclear. The CDR3 is 14 residues long. The germline CDR1 and CDR2 sequences are MNHNS and SASEGT. V dropped 4 bases and J dropped 5 bases, with 14 bases sitting between them.

This clonotype was counted between two and nine times. The rearrangement links TRBV7-2 to TRBJ1-2; no clear D gene. With 3 bases removed from V and 7 bases from J, the gap between germline ends came to 12 bases. CDR1 and CDR2 from the germline V gene are SGHTA and FQGNSA. This CDR3 is 13 amino acids long. CDR3: CASSFYRVGGYTF. The CDR3 DNA sequence: TGTGCCAGCAGCTTCTATCGGGTGGGTGGCTACACCTTC. Supplemented by reference TRBV7-2 and TRBJ1-2, the full variable domain reads GAGVSQSPSNKVTEKGKDVELRCDPISGHTALYWYRQSLGQGLEFLIYFQGNSAPDKSGLPSDRFSAERTGGSVSTLTIQRTQQEDSAVYLCASSFYRVGGYTFGSGTRLTVV.

This chain links TRBV10-3 with TRBJ2-5; D is unresolved. The J call may be wrong; the DNA end is better matched by TRBJ2-7. This CDR3 region has 15 residues. The V gene's germline CDR1 is ENHRY and CDR2 SYGVKD. The CDR3 region has the DNA TGTGCCATCAGTGATGAAGGGTATCGCGGCGTCGAGCAGTACTTC. This codes for CAISDEGYRGVEQYF.

This clonotype has only a few counts. The V gene is TRBV7-2, the J gene TRBJ2-3, with D unresolved. Germline V gives CDR1 SGHTA, CDR2 FQGNSA. The V gene lost 5 bases and the J gene lost 3 bases, with 12 bases spanning the gap. The CDR3 contains 14 residues. The CDR3 loop reads CASSPSGRTDTQYF. As DNA, the CDR3 is TGTGCCAGCAGCCCCTCCGGTCGTACAGATACGCAGTATTTT.

The chain links TRBV7-6 to TRBJ1-1; a weak D match, TRBD1 (5 bases). V shed 3 bases and J shed 3 bases, with 11 bases lying between them. Germline CDR1 and CDR2: SGHVS and FNYEAQ. The length of the CDR3 is 14 residues. The CDR3 DNA reads as TGTGCCAGCAGCTTTCTTGGGGGGGACACTGAAGCTTTCTTT. It translates to CASSFLGGDTEAFF.

The rearrangement links TRBV20-1 to TRBJ2-1, with TRBD2 identical over 7 bases. The J call may be in error: the DNA end matches TRBJ2-5 better. This CDR3 has 13 residues. The V gene's germline CDR1 is DFQATT and CDR2 SNEGSKA (reference sequence). The CDR3 loop reads CSARVISGETQYF. The CDR3 nucleotides are TGCAGTGCTAGAGTTATTAGCGGGGAGACCCAGTACTTC.

The gene calls are TRBV7-2 and TRBJ1-2; tentative D call: TRBD1 (5 bases). The CDR3 runs to 16 residues. Germline assignment: CDR1 SGHTA and CDR2 FQGNSA. V lost 2 bases and J lost 2, with 15 bases in between. The CDR3 spells CASSLPGTQDNYGYTF. The CDR3 DNA reads TGTGCCAGCAGCTTACCCGGGACGCAGGACAACTATGGCTACACCTTC.

This chain's CDR3 is CAIRGGPNNEQFF. For the CDR3, the DNA is TGTGCCATCAGGGGGGGCCCCAACAATGAGCAGTTCTTC. This chain uses TRBV10-3 with TRBJ2-1; tentatively, D is TRBD1 or TRBD2 (6 bases each). The CDR3 length is 13 residues. V was pared by 6 bases and J by 5 bases, with 11 bases between. Germline V lookup: CDR1 ENHRY, CDR2 SYGVKD.

This clonotype turned up a few times. DNA of the CDR3: TGTGCCAGCAGAGGACAGAACATACTGTTTTTT. Amino acid sequence: CASRGQNILFF. The chain couples TRBV6-6 to TRBJ1-4; a possible D gene is TRBD1 (6 bases). The germline V gene has CDR1 MNHNY and CDR2 SVGAGI (reference sequence). The germline V and J ends were trimmed by 6 bases and 13 bases, with 12 bases remaining between them. The CDR3 extends over 11 amino acids.

This clonotype occurred a few times. The chain recombines TRBV6-6 with TRBJ2-3, with D perhaps matching TRBD2 (6 bases). Germline V gene lookup returns CDR1 MNHNY and CDR2 SVGAGI (reference sequence). This CDR3 is 14 amino acids long. Trimming cost V 8 bases and J 2 bases, with 14 bases left between them. CDR3 DNA: TGTGCCAGCCTTAAAGAGCGGGTCACAGATACGCAGTATTTT. Translating gives CASLKERVTDTQYF.

This sequence joins TRBV9 and TRBJ2-1, with D possibly matching TRBD2 (6 bases). The J call is doubtful: the DNA matches TRBJ2-5 better. The CDR3 sequence is 14 residues long. Per germline, CDR1 SGDLS and CDR2 YYNGEE. CDR3 sequence reads: CASSVGLAKETQYF. Here the CDR3 DNA reads TGTGCCAGCAGCGTAGGGCTAGCGAAAGAGACCCAGTACTTC.

The chain couples TRBV6-2 or TRBV6-3 to TRBJ2-3; D gene unclear. The germline V gene encodes CDR1 MNHEY and CDR2 SVGEGT. V lost 8 bases and J 5 bases, leaving 8 bases between the germline ends. The CDR3 runs to 11 residues. The CDR3: CASQVGDTQYF. The CDR3 DNA reads TGTGCCAGCCAGGTGGGAGATACGCAGTATTTT.

This clonotype was observed a single time. The V gene is TRBV27, the J gene TRBJ2-7, with D maybe TRBD2 (6 bases). Trimming removed 0 bases at V and 3 bases at J, with 18 bases between. The CDR3 is 17 amino acids. Germline CDR1 is MNHEY and CDR2 is SMNVEV (reference sequence). CDR3 in amino acids: CASSLSGSTSFVYEQYF. CDR3 sequence (DNA): TGTGCCAGCAGTTTATCAGGGTCCACTAGCTTTGTCTACGAGCAGTACTTC.

This clonotype was seen more than once but under ten times. V and J are TRBV12-3 or TRBV12-4 and TRBJ2-1, with 10 bases matching TRBD2. V was pared by 5 bases and J by 7 bases, with 11 bases of the junction left unmatched. The CDR3 totals 16 residues. The CDR3 loop is CASSPFSGGAWNEQFF. The CDR3 DNA is TGTGCCAGCAGTCCCTTCAGCGGGGGGGCCTGGAATGAGCAGTTCTTC.

The chain carries TRBV6-4 and TRBJ2-1; 8 bases fit TRBD2. Germline loops: CDR1 MRHNA, CDR2 SNTAGT. This CDR3 contains 17 residues. V shed 0 bases and J 5 bases; nucleotides not matched to a gene: 9. CDR3 in amino acids: CASSDSLPRGVDNEQFF. CDR3 DNA: TGTGCCAGCAGTGACTCCCTCCCGCGGGGGGTGGACAATGAGCAGTTCTTC.

This chain connects TRBV20-1 to TRBJ2-3; 11 bases map to TRBD2. Germline V gene lookup returns CDR1 DFQATT and CDR2 SNEGSKA (reference sequence). V lost 5 bases to trimming and J lost 2 bases; unmatched junction nucleotides: 6. The CDR3 is 15 residues long. CDR3 sequence (DNA): TGCAGTGCTTCTAGACTAGCGGGGACCACAGATACGCAGTATTTT. It translates to CSASRLAGTTDTQYF.

The chain is built from TRBV5-1 and TRBJ1-1, with 9 bases lining up with TRBD1. The CDR3 length is 16 residues. Trimming removed 4 bases from V and 0 bases from J; junction bases left unmatched: 7. The germline gives CDR1 SGHRS, CDR2 YFSETQ. Here the CDR3 DNA reads TGCGCCAGCAGCCCCTTAGGACAGGGGTTGAACACTGAAGCTTTCTTT. Encoded protein: CASSPLGQGLNTEAFF.

This clonotype was observed a handful of times. The V gene is TRBV10-3, the J gene TRBJ1-2, with 7 bases aligning to TRBD1. The V segment lost 6 bases and the J segment 2 bases; nucleotides outside the gene matches: 6. The CDR3 extends over 14 amino acids. The germline gives CDR1 ENHRY, CDR2 SYGVKD. In DNA form, the CDR3 reads TGTGCCATCAGGGGAGGGGACAGAAACTATGGCTACACCTTC. Its translation: CAIRGGDRNYGYTF.

This clonotype was seen a handful of times. This rearrangement joins TRBV6-1 to TRBJ2-5; no reliable D call. The DNA matches TRBJ2-7 better at its end, which makes the J call doubtful. The CDR3 has 12 residues. Germline loops: CDR1 MNHNS, CDR2 SASEGT. CDR3 loop: CASRMATYEQYF. CDR3 DNA sequence: TGTGCCAGCAGGATGGCTACCTACGAGCAGTACTTC.

This clonotype showed up just a few times. The V call is TRBV7-2, the J call TRBJ1-3; no firm D call. The V gene lost 1 base and the J gene lost 0 bases, with 13 bases spanning the gap. The CDR3 runs 17 residues. Per germline, CDR1 SGHTA and CDR2 FQGNSA. The CDR3 DNA reads as TGTGCCAGCAGCTTAGACCCCACAAGGGACTCTGGAAACACCATATATTTT. As protein: CASSLDPTRDSGNTIYF.